These 30 T cell receptor beta chains were all obtained from the same sample, sequenced in a study of post-analysis software for immune sequencing data. General study results and limits: Higher frequency in patients than in controls was seen for a handful of TRBV segments, with TRBV5-6, TRBV5-1 and TRBV20-1 among them.

TCR beta libraries were prepared from cDNA with unique molecular identifiers. TCRdb reanalysed the PCR reads using MiXCR and keeps one entry per CDR3 protein. The sample lists hundreds of thousands of distinct CDR3 sequences, 25% to 30% occurring once. Their recognized antigens are unknown. The material sequenced was blood. All receptors come from a girl aged 5 to 17 with multiple sclerosis.

The sample holds many counts of this clonotype. The CDR3 nucleotides read TGTGCCAGCAGCTTACTATCAGGGTACTACGAGCAGTACTTC. This translates into CASSLLSGYYEQYF. The chain employs TRBV5-8 and TRBJ2-7; a possible D gene is TRBD1 (5 bases). The germline V and J ends were trimmed by 2 bases and 3 bases, with 12 bases remaining between them. This CDR3 is 14 amino acids long. CDR1 and CDR2 from the germline V gene are SGHTS and YDEGEE.

A few counts support this clonotype. The gene calls are TRBV29-1 and TRBJ2-7; D might be TRBD1 (6 bases). Germline loops: CDR1 SQVTM, CDR2 ANQGSEA. This CDR3 region has 14 residues. Deletions cut 6 bases from V and 2 bases from J, with 17 bases between. The CDR3 protein is CSVRGHGDTYEQYF. In DNA form, the CDR3 reads TGCAGCGTAAGGGGACACGGGGATACCTACGAGCAGTACTTC.

This clonotype was detected a few times. The chain is built from TRBV5-1 and TRBJ2-1; 9 bases line up with TRBD1. CDR3 length: 16 residues. J lost 1 base, V lost 3 bases, and 5 bases had no gene match. Germline V CDR1 and CDR2: SGHRS, YFSETQ. The DNA of the CDR3 is TGCGCCAGCAGCTACTTGGACAGGGGTTCCTACAATGAGCAGTTCTTC. Residues: CASSYLDRGSYNEQFF.

In DNA, the CDR3 is TGTGCCAGCAGCGTACTAGCGGGAGTGAAAGGCAATGAGCAGTTCTTC. Encoded protein: CASSVLAGVKGNEQFF. The chain has TRBV9 and TRBJ2-1; 10 bases match TRBD2. The CDR3 is 16 amino acids. Germline V gene sequence: CDR1 SGDLS, CDR2 YYNGEE. The junction had 7 bases not matched to a gene; V was cut back by 1 base and J by 6 bases.

Only a few counts were recorded for this clonotype. The V gene is TRBV20-1, the J gene TRBJ2-7; 11 nucleotides line up with TRBD1. The length of the CDR3 is 14 residues. The germline V gene encodes CDR1 DFQATT and CDR2 SNEGSKA (reference sequence). The ends lost 5 bases at V and 5 bases at J; junction bases unmatched: 8. CDR3 in amino acids: CSARTGGPQDEQYF. CDR3 sequence (DNA): TGCAGTGCTCGGACAGGGGGCCCTCAGGACGAGCAGTACTTC.

V is TRBV12-3 or TRBV12-4 and J is TRBJ2-3; the D gene is possibly TRBD1 (5 bases). Trimming removed 5 bases at V and 6 bases at J, with 15 bases between. There are 14 residues in the CDR3. The CDR3 region is CASSLRTQGDTQYF. The CDR3 DNA reads TGTGCCAGCAGTCTCCGGACGCAGGGCGATACGCAGTATTTT.

This clonotype was counted between two and nine times. The V gene is TRBV29-1, the J gene TRBJ1-1, with TRBD1 as a possible D gene (5 bases). CDR3 length: 14 amino acids. The V end lost 5 bases, the J end lost 10 bases, and 23 bases lay between the germline ends. Germline CDR1 reads SQVTM; CDR2 reads ANQGSEA. The CDR3 loop is CSVQTLEGTLGAFF. Written as DNA, the CDR3 is TGCAGCGTTCAAACCCTCGAGGGGACGCTCGGAGCTTTCTTT.

The rearrangement uses TRBV27 and TRBJ2-5, with a weak D call TRBD1 (5 bases). Per germline, CDR1 MNHEY and CDR2 SMNVEV (reference sequence). V was clipped by 3 bases and J by 5 bases, with 13 bases between them. This CDR3 is built from 14 residues. The CDR3 loop is CASSFGPKGETQYF. CDR3 coding DNA: TGTGCCAGCAGTTTTGGTCCAAAGGGGGAGACCCAGTACTTC.

The genes are TRBV20-1 and TRBJ2-3; TRBD2 agrees at 9 bases. This CDR3 has 17 amino acids. V shed 4 bases, J shed 6 bases, and the junction held 17 bases outside the gene matches. Germline CDR1 and CDR2: DFQATT and SNEGSKA (reference sequence). Here the CDR3 reads CSANSLAGNLRRDTQYF. The CDR3 bases are TGCAGTGCTAATAGTCTAGCGGGAAATTTACGGAGGGATACGCAGTATTTT.

The CDR3: CASRPRGAGGPEQYF. CDR3 coding DNA: TGTGCCAGCAGACCCAGAGGGGCAGGGGGGCCCGAGCAGTACTTC. The chain joins TRBV13 to TRBJ2-7, with D tentatively TRBD1 (7 bases). The CDR3 sequence is 15 residues long. Germline CDR1 is PRHDT and CDR2 is FYEKMQ (reference sequence). The V gene lost 6 bases and the J gene lost 6 bases, with 21 bases spanning the gap.

This clonotype was seen only a few times. CDR3 region: CASSLAVGAGNEQFF. DNA of the CDR3: TGTGCCAGCAGCTTAGCCGTGGGAGCGGGGAATGAGCAGTTCTTC. The chain combines TRBV7-8 with TRBJ2-1, with 7 bases that match TRBD2. CDR3 length: 15 amino acids. Trimming removed 0 bases from V and 7 bases from J; junction bases left unmatched: 6. The germline gives CDR1 SGHVS, CDR2 FQNEAQ.

This sequence joins TRBV6-6 and TRBJ1-5; the match to TRBD1 covers 9 bases. The V segment lost 5 bases and the J segment 1 base; nucleotides outside the gene matches: 9. The germline CDR1 and CDR2 sequences are MNHNY and SVGAGI (reference sequence). The length of the CDR3 is 17 residues. The CDR3, as DNA: TGTGCCAGCAGTCCCGCGGGACAGGGAGGAAGCAATCAGCCCCAGCATTTT. Amino acids: CASSPAGQGGSNQPQHF.

The chain has TRBV10-3 and TRBJ2-2; D is unresolved. The germline V gene encodes CDR1 ENHRY and CDR2 SYGVKD. V shed 3 bases and J shed 5 bases, with 7 bases lying between them. This CDR3 is built from 13 residues. CDR3 sequence reads: CAISDYHTGELFF. CDR3 coding DNA: TGTGCCATCAGTGATTATCATACCGGGGAGCTGTTTTTT.

V gene TRBV6-6 combines with J gene TRBJ1-1; D call uncertain. The CDR3 has 14 residues. Trimming shortened V by 0 bases and J by 3 bases, and 8 bases separated the two germline ends. Germline V gives CDR1 MNHNY, CDR2 SVGAGI (reference sequence). The CDR3 region has the DNA TGTGCCAGCAGTTACTCCAGCCCTGACACTGAAGCTTTCTTT. Its protein is CASSYSSPDTEAFF.

CDR3: CASTGLNYGYTF. The CDR3 region has the DNA TGTGCCAGCACAGGACTAAACTATGGCTACACCTTC. V is TRBV6-2 or TRBV6-3 and J is TRBJ1-2, with D unresolved. Per the germline V gene, CDR1 is MNHEY and CDR2 is SVGEGT. V was cut by 7 bases and J by 2 bases, with 8 bases left in between. This CDR3 is built from 12 residues.

In its sample, this clonotype was seen many times. The V gene is TRBV20-1, the J gene TRBJ2-3; the match to TRBD1 covers 8 bases. The germline gives CDR1 DFQATT, CDR2 SNEGSKA (reference sequence). J gave up 2 bases and V 4 bases, and 8 bases lay outside the gene matches. The CDR3 length is 15 residues. CDR3 amino acids: CSAIHGTGTTDTQYF. CDR3 sequence (DNA): TGCAGTGCTATCCACGGGACAGGTACCACAGATACGCAGTATTTT.

This chain uses TRBV5-1 with TRBJ2-5; D gene ambiguous. The ends were cut back, 1 base at V and 0 bases at J, with 13 bases in the middle. The CDR3 runs 16 residues. Per germline, CDR1 SGHRS and CDR2 YFSETQ. The CDR3 DNA follows: TGCGCCAGCAGCTTGTCCGCAAATACACACCAAGAGACCCAGTACTTC. This codes for CASSLSANTHQETQYF.

The V gene is TRBV14, the J gene TRBJ2-1; no clear D gene. With 4 bases removed from V and 9 bases from J, the gap between germline ends came to 13 bases. This CDR3 contains 13 residues. CDR1 is SGHDN and CDR2 is FVKESK in the germline V gene. CDR3 in DNA: TGTGCCAGCAGCCTTAAGTTGGGCGGTGAGCAGTTCTTC. This sequence encodes CASSLKLGGEQFF.

The chain carries TRBV6-1 and TRBJ2-7; D tentatively reads TRBD1 or TRBD2 (6 bases each). Trimming cost V 10 bases and J 2 bases, with 21 bases left between them. CDR1 and CDR2 (germline): MNHNS, SASEGT. The CDR3 covers 15 residues. The CDR3 bases are TGTGCCAACAGCCCAAAAGGGGGGATGACCTACGAGCAGTACTTC. Translating it yields CANSPKGGMTYEQYF.

The count of this clonotype is one. The chain uses TRBV3-1 and TRBJ1-1, with D uncertain. CDR3 length: 15 residues. Deletions cut 2 bases from V and 2 bases from J, with 12 bases between. Germline V CDR1 and CDR2: LGHDT, YNNKEL (reference sequence). DNA for the CDR3: TGTGCCAGCAGCCAACACGATGCTGTCAACACTGAAGCTTTCTTT. This codes for CASSQHDAVNTEAFF.

This clonotype was observed a few times. The chain is built from TRBV5-1 and TRBJ1-2; no definite D call. The V gene lost 4 bases and the J gene lost 2 bases, with 9 bases spanning the gap. Looked up from germline, CDR1 is SGHRS and CDR2 is YFSETQ. The CDR3 contains 13 residues. The CDR3 sequence is CASSPSRNYGYTF. CDR3 coding DNA: TGCGCCAGCAGCCCCTCAAGGAACTATGGCTACACCTTC.

This clonotype was seen only a few times. The chain uses TRBV20-1 and TRBJ1-2; D gene unclear. CDR3 size: 12 residues. Trimming left V 5 bases short and J 3 bases short, with 10 bases between. Germline V gives CDR1 DFQATT, CDR2 SNEGSKA (reference sequence). The CDR3 sequence is CSARVKDYGYTF. CDR3 bases: TGCAGTGCTCGGGTTAAGGACTATGGCTACACCTTC.

The rearrangement links TRBV5-1 to TRBJ2-4; the D is unclear. The better agreement between TRBJ2-7 and the DNA end casts doubt on the J call. The germline gives CDR1 SGHRS, CDR2 YFSETQ. The CDR3 covers 13 residues. As DNA, the CDR3 is TGCGCCAGCAGCACCGGACCGCTCTACGAGCAGTACTTC. The encoded protein is CASSTGPLYEQYF.

V gene TRBV4-1 combines with J gene TRBJ1-6; 9 nucleotides line up with TRBD1. V lost 5 bases to trimming and J lost 0 bases; unmatched junction nucleotides: 8. This CDR3 region has 18 residues. From germline, CDR1 is MGHRA and CDR2 YSYEKL. CDR3 in amino acids: CASSSGTGQSSYNSPLHF. The CDR3 DNA follows: TGCGCCAGCAGCTCCGGGACAGGGCAGAGCTCCTATAATTCACCCCTCCACTTT.

This chain links TRBV19 with TRBJ2-4, with D possibly being TRBD2 (5 bases). The CDR3 is 15 residues long. V was clipped by 8 bases and J by 3 bases, with 17 bases between them. Germline V gene sequence: CDR1 LNHDA, CDR2 SQIVND (reference sequence). DNA of the CDR3: TGTGCCAGTGGCTCAAGGGCTCGGGACAAAAACATTCAGTACTTC. Its translation is CASGSRARDKNIQYF.

V usage is TRBV29-1 and J usage is TRBJ2-2; 7 bases match TRBD1. The germline CDR1 and CDR2 sequences are SQVTM and ANQGSEA. J gave up 3 bases and V 4 bases, and 8 bases lay outside the gene matches. The CDR3 is made up of 15 amino acids. In DNA form, the CDR3 reads TGCAGCGTTGGGACAGGCAGGTCGGACACCGGGGAGCTGTTTTTT. It is translated as CSVGTGRSDTGELFF.

This clonotype was recorded many times. The chain combines TRBV7-2 with TRBJ2-5, with D perhaps TRBD2 (6 bases). Trimming removed 4 bases from V and 7 bases from J, with 22 bases in between. The V gene's germline CDR1 is SGHTA and CDR2 FQGNSA. The CDR3 spans 16 residues. The CDR3 nucleotides are TGTGCCAGCAGCTCCGGGACTGGGGGAGGTTTTGGGACCCAGTACTTC. Its protein is CASSSGTGGGFGTQYF.

Here the CDR3 DNA reads TGTGCCAGCAGGCCCGGACAGGGTATTTACTATGGCTACACCTTC. It specifies CASRPGQGIYYGYTF. The chain combines TRBV6-1 with TRBJ1-2, with 8 bases aligning to TRBD1. The germline gives CDR1 MNHNS, CDR2 SASEGT. This CDR3 spans 15 amino acids. V dropped 6 bases and J dropped 3; count of bases not matched to a gene: 9.

This chain joins TRBV9 and TRBJ1-2; D not resolved. Per germline, CDR1 SGDLS and CDR2 YYNGEE. The CDR3 has 15 residues. Trimming stripped 3 bases from V and 11 bases from J, with 23 bases between. CDR3 DNA: TGTGCCAGCAGCGCCGCGGACGGACGGCCGGTGCTGTACACCTTC. Encoded protein: CASSAADGRPVLYTF.

This clonotype came up a few times. The V call is TRBV7-2, the J call TRBJ1-1; 8 bases agree with TRBD1. Germline CDR1 is SGHTA and CDR2 is FQGNSA. Unmatched junction bases numbered 5, after V lost 7 bases and J lost 4 bases. CDR3 length equals 13 residues. CDR3 loop: CASIYTGGTEAFF. Here the CDR3 DNA reads TGTGCCAGCATTTACACAGGGGGCACTGAAGCTTTCTTT.